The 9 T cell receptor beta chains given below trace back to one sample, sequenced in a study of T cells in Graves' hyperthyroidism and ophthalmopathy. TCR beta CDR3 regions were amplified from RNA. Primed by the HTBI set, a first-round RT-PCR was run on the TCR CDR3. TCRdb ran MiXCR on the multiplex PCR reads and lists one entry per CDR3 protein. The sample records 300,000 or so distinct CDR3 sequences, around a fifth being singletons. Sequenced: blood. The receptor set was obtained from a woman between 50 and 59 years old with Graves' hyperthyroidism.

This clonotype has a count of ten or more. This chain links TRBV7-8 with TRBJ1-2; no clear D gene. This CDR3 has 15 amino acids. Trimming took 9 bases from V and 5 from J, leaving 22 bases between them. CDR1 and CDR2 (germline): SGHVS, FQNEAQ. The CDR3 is CARGVRPPGRYGYTF. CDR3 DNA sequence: TGTGCCAGAGGCGTTAGACCCCCTGGGCGGTATGGCTACACCTTC.

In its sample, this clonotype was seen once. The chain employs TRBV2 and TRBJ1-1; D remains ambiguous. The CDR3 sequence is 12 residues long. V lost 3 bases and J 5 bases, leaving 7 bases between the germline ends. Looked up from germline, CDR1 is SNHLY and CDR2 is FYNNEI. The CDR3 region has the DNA TGTGCCAGCAGTGACGGTCGGACTGAAGCTTTCTTT. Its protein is CASSDGRTEAFF. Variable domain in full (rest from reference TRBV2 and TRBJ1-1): EPEVTQTPSHQVTQMGQEVILRCVPISNHLYFYWYRQILGQKVEFLVSFYNNEISEKSEIFDDQFSVERPDGSNFTLKIRSTKLEDSAMYFCASSDGRTEAFFGQGTRLTVV.

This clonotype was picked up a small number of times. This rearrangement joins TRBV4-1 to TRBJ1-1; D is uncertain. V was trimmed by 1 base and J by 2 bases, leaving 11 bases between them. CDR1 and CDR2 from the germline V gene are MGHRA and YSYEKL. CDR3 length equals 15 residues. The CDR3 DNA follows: TGCGCCAGCAGCCAAGGATGGATGATTAACACTGAAGCTTTCTTT. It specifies CASSQGWMINTEAFF.

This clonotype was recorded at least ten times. The CDR3 sequence is CASSARGFETQYF. For the CDR3, the DNA is TGTGCCAGCAGTGCCAGGGGATTTGAGACCCAGTACTTC. This chain uses TRBV6-1 with TRBJ2-5, with a tentative D call TRBD1 (6 bases). The V gene lost 4 bases and the J gene lost 5 bases, with 11 bases spanning the gap. The V gene's germline CDR1 is MNHNS and CDR2 SASEGT. The CDR3 runs to 13 residues.

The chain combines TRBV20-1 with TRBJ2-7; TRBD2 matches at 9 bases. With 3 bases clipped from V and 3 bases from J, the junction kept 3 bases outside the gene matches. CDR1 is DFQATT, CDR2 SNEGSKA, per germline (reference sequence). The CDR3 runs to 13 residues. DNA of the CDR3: TGCAGTGCTAGCCCTAGCGGGAACTACGAGCAGTACTTC. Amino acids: CSASPSGNYEQYF.

CDR3 bases: TGTGCCACCCAGATGGGTGGGAGCGGCTACACCTTC. This codes for CATQMGGSGYTF. The J gene is TRBJ1-2, the V gene TRBV5-6; no clear D gene. The CDR3 runs 12 residues. CDR1 is SGHDT, CDR2 YYEEEE, per germline. V lost 9 bases and J lost 8, with 17 bases in between. Combining the CDR3 with reference TRBV5-6 and TRBJ1-2 gives the whole variable domain DAGVTQSPTHLIKTRGQQVTLRCSPKSGHDTVSWYQQALGQGPQFIFQYYEEEERQRGNFPDRFSGHQFPNYSSELNVNALLLGDSALYLCATQMGGSGYTFGSGTRLTVV.

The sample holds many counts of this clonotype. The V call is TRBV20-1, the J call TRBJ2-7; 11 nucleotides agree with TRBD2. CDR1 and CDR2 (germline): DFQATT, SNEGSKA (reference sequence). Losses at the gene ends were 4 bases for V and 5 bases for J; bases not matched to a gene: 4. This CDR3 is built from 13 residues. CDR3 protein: CSATRLAGNEQYF. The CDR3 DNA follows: TGCAGTGCTACCAGACTAGCGGGAAACGAGCAGTACTTC.

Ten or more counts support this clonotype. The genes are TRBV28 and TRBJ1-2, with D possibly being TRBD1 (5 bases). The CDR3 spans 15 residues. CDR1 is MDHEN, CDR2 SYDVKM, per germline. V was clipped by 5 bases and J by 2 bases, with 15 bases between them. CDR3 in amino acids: CASSGGWLRNYGYTF. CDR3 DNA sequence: TGTGCCAGCAGTGGGGGTTGGCTTCGAAACTATGGCTACACCTTC.

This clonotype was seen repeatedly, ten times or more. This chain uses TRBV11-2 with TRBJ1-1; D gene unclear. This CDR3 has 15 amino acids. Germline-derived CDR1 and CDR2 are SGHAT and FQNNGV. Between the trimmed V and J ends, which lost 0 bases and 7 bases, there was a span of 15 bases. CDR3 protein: CASSLERLGSHEAFF. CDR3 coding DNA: TGTGCCAGCAGCTTAGAGAGGCTCGGGTCGCATGAAGCTTTCTTT.